This entry lists 26 T cell receptor beta chains sequenced from one sample in a study of T cells in Graves' hyperthyroidism and ophthalmopathy. Amplified TCR beta CDR3 regions derived from RNA transcripts. Researchers ran a first-round RT-PCR on the TCR CDR3 using the HTBI primer set. TCRdb reprocessed the multiplex PCR reads via MiXCR and lists one record per CDR3 protein. The table lists 500,000 to 700,000 distinct CDR3 sequences, 16% of them singletons. The source material was blood. The receptors derive from a woman between 18 and 30 years old with Graves' hyperthyroidism.

The chain is built from TRBV4-1 and TRBJ2-7; 12 bases match TRBD1. This CDR3 contains 16 residues. CDR1 MGHRA and CDR2 YSYEKL come from the germline V gene. The V segment lost 2 bases and the J segment 5 bases; nucleotides outside the gene matches: 7. CDR3 DNA: TGCGCCAGCAGCCAACCCAGGGGACAGGGGGCAGACGAGCAGTACTTC. As protein: CASSQPRGQGADEQYF.

This clonotype came up many times. The gene calls are TRBV30 and TRBJ2-5; D may be TRBD2 (5 bases). The CDR3 covers 13 residues. Germline CDR1 is GTSNPN and CDR2 is SVGIG (reference sequence). V was clipped by 1 base and J by 1 base, with 7 bases between them. The DNA of the CDR3 is TGTGCCTGGAGTGGCCGGGGCCAAGAGACCCAGTACTTC. It specifies CAWSGRGQETQYF.

The V gene is TRBV25-1, the J gene TRBJ2-7, with a possible D match to TRBD2 (6 bases). The V gene lost 3 bases and the J gene lost 0 bases, with 9 bases spanning the gap. This CDR3 spans 14 amino acids. The germline V gene encodes CDR1 MGHDK and CDR2 SYGVNS. The CDR3 DNA is TGTGCCAGCAGTGAGCGGGGCAGCTCCTACGAGCAGTACTTC. This encodes CASSERGSSYEQYF.

In its sample, this clonotype was seen a few times. The chain is built from TRBV5-1 and TRBJ2-6; D uncertain. The CDR3 runs 17 residues. From germline, CDR1 is SGHRS and CDR2 YFSETQ. V lost 1 base and J 1 base, leaving 12 bases between the germline ends. The CDR3 DNA reads as TGCGCCAGCAGCTTGCCGGGCCCATGGTCTGGGGCCAACGTCCTGACTTTC. Translated, it gives CASSLPGPWSGANVLTF.

This clonotype was detected a few times. J is TRBJ2-4 and V is TRBV12-3 or TRBV12-4; D uncertain. Trimming removed 1 base at V and 6 bases at J, with 10 bases between. The CDR3 length is 14 residues. The CDR3 protein is CASSLEAIRNIQYF. As DNA, the CDR3 is TGTGCCAGCAGTTTAGAGGCTATTCGAAACATTCAGTACTTC.

This clonotype was detected ten times or more. The J gene is TRBJ2-3, the V gene TRBV20-1, with 7 nucleotides matching TRBD2. V gave up 3 bases and J gave up 2 bases; unmatched junction bases: 8. Germline V CDR1 and CDR2: DFQATT, SNEGSKA (reference sequence). The CDR3 loop spans 15 amino acids. In DNA, the CDR3 is TGCAGTGCTAGCACGCTAGCGGACGACACAGATACGCAGTATTTT. Amino acid sequence: CSASTLADDTDTQYF.

This clonotype has at least ten counts. The gene calls are TRBV27 and TRBJ1-1, with D possibly being TRBD1 (6 bases). Trimming cost V 8 bases and J 0 bases, with 10 bases left between them. Per germline, CDR1 MNHEY and CDR2 SMNVEV (reference sequence). CDR3 size: 13 residues. The CDR3 DNA follows: TGTGCCAGCCGGGGGCACCTGAACACTGAAGCTTTCTTT. Its translation: CASRGHLNTEAFF.

In its sample, this clonotype was seen many times. The chain uses TRBV2 and TRBJ2-2; 10 positions agree with TRBD1. Trimming cost V 5 bases and J 4 bases; bases outside gene matches: 7. Germline CDR1 reads SNHLY; CDR2 reads FYNNEI. The CDR3 is 16 amino acids. In DNA, the CDR3 is TGTGCCAGCAGTCAGGGGGGACAGGGGTTCACCGGGGAGCTGTTTTTT. Translated, it gives CASSQGGQGFTGELFF.

This clonotype came up once. The genes are TRBV29-1 and TRBJ2-3; no reliable D call. This CDR3 contains 13 residues. Germline loops: CDR1 SQVTM, CDR2 ANQGSEA. In DNA form, the CDR3 reads TGCAACGTGACCAGATTGATCGGTAATACGCAGTATTTT. Protein product: CNVTRLIGNTQYF.

There are many counts of this clonotype. This rearrangement joins TRBV20-1 to TRBJ2-1; D is possibly TRBD1 (5 bases). This CDR3 is 16 amino acids long. V lost 1 base to trimming and J lost 3 bases, with 16 bases between them. Looked up from germline, CDR1 is DFQATT and CDR2 is SNEGSKA (reference sequence). CDR3 DNA: TGCAGTGCTAGAGCAGGGCTGGCGTTACACTACAATGAGCAGTTCTTC. Its protein product is CSARAGLALHYNEQFF.

This clonotype has more than one count but fewer than ten. CDR3 sequence reads: CASSPPDSPEAFF. The CDR3 region has the DNA TGTGCCAGCAGTCCACCGGACAGCCCTGAAGCTTTCTTT. The genes are TRBV28 and TRBJ1-1; D is possibly TRBD1 (6 bases). This CDR3 is built from 13 residues. V lost 5 bases and J 6 bases, leaving 13 bases between the germline ends. The germline V gene encodes CDR1 MDHEN and CDR2 SYDVKM.

The chain recombines TRBV15 with TRBJ2-3; no definite D call. V lost 4 bases and J 4 bases, leaving 3 bases between the germline ends. Per the germline V gene, CDR1 is LNHNV and CDR2 is YYDKDF (reference sequence). The CDR3 loop spans 11 amino acids. The chain's CDR3 is CATSMSDTQYF. CDR3 nucleotides: TGTGCCACCAGCATGTCAGATACGCAGTATTTT.

This clonotype was seen a handful of times. The V gene is TRBV10-1, the J gene TRBJ2-5, with D perhaps TRBD2 (5 bases). Germline lookup yields CDR1 WNHNN and CDR2 SYGVQD (reference sequence). The CDR3 covers 15 residues. Between the trimmed V and J ends, which lost 0 bases and 2 bases, there was a span of 10 bases. The CDR3 bases are TGCGCCAGCAGTGAGTCGTACCGGGGACAAGAGACCCAGTACTTC. Residues: CASSESYRGQETQYF.

In its sample, this clonotype was seen a few times. The chain joins TRBV4-1 to TRBJ1-1, with D perhaps matching TRBD1 (6 bases). From germline, CDR1 is MGHRA and CDR2 YSYEKL. This CDR3 region has 17 residues. Trimming pared 2 bases from V and 0 bases from J, leaving 16 bases between. CDR3 sequence: CASSQQGSQGLNTEAFF. The DNA for the CDR3 is TGCGCCAGCAGCCAACAAGGCTCACAGGGCTTGAACACTGAAGCTTTCTTT.

In this sample, this clonotype turned up many times. The chain is built from TRBV29-1 and TRBJ1-1; D may be TRBD1 (5 bases). This CDR3 has 14 amino acids. Germline CDR1 and CDR2: SQVTM and ANQGSEA. V lost 6 bases to trimming and J lost 2 bases, with 16 bases between them. CDR3: CSVGSNRRNTEAFF. In nucleotides, the CDR3 is TGCAGCGTCGGATCGAACAGGAGAAACACTGAAGCTTTCTTT.

This clonotype was observed a handful of times. This chain connects TRBV29-1 to TRBJ2-4; D unclear. The CDR3 is made up of 16 amino acids. Germline V gene lookup returns CDR1 SQVTM and CDR2 ANQGSEA. The ends were cut back, 1 base at V and 2 bases at J, with 15 bases in the middle. This CDR3 is CSVEVRGVSSKNIQYF. CDR3 DNA: TGCAGCGTTGAAGTGCGTGGGGTTTCATCCAAAAACATTCAGTACTTC.

This clonotype has just one count. One base away lies a much larger clone, so this may be a sequencing read error. The chain employs TRBV5-1 and TRBJ1-1, with D possibly being TRBD1 (6 bases). CDR1 is SGHRS, CDR2 YFSETQ, per germline. The CDR3 length is 12 residues. The V and J ends lost 3 bases and 10 bases respectively, with 13 bases between them. For the CDR3, the DNA is TGCGCCAGCAGCTCGGACAGTGAAAGAGCTTTCTTT. Protein: CASSSDSERAFF.

This clonotype was detected ten times or more. As DNA, the CDR3 is TGTGCCAGTAGTTCCCTCCGGGACAGGGGCACTGAAGCTTTCTTT. It specifies CASSSLRDRGTEAFF. The genes are TRBV19 and TRBJ1-1; TRBD1 matches at 10 bases. The trim removed 5 bases at V and 4 bases at J, leaving 7 bases unmatched. The CDR3 runs 15 residues. Germline V lookup: CDR1 LNHDA, CDR2 SQIVND (reference sequence).

This clonotype was counted a few times. The V gene is TRBV18, the J gene TRBJ1-1, with a weak D call TRBD1 (5 bases). CDR1 and CDR2 from the germline V gene are KGHSH and LQKENI. Trimming stripped 1 base from V and 0 bases from J, with 9 bases between. The CDR3 length is 15 residues. The CDR3: CASSPQGFLNTEAFF. CDR3 bases: TGTGCCAGCTCACCACAGGGGTTTCTGAACACTGAAGCTTTCTTT.

The sample holds many counts of this clonotype. V is TRBV20-1 and J is TRBJ2-5; 10 nucleotides match TRBD2. CDR3 length equals 13 residues. Looked up from germline, CDR1 is DFQATT and CDR2 is SNEGSKA (reference sequence). Germline trimming cut 6 bases from V and 5 bases from J; bases unmatched to any gene: 6. This CDR3 reads CSAISGGTETQYF. The CDR3 nucleotides read TGCAGTGCCATTAGCGGGGGGACGGAGACCCAGTACTTC.

This clonotype was detected ten times or more. The gene calls are TRBV3-1 and TRBJ1-5, with D tentatively TRBD1 (6 bases). Germline V CDR1 and CDR2: LGHDT, YNNKEL (reference sequence). Trimming stripped 4 bases from V and 4 bases from J, with 11 bases between. The CDR3 runs to 14 residues. The CDR3, as DNA: TGTGCCAGCAGCCCCGGGACACTAAATCAGCCCCAGCATTTT. This translates into CASSPGTLNQPQHF.

The sample holds many counts of this clonotype. The J gene is TRBJ2-7, the V gene TRBV20-1, with a weak D call TRBD1 (6 bases). From germline, CDR1 is DFQATT and CDR2 SNEGSKA (reference sequence). The CDR3 contains 14 residues. V was pared by 2 bases and J by 0 bases, with 11 bases between. CDR3 coding DNA: TGCAGTGCTAGAACAGGGCCCAGCTCCTACGAGCAGTACTTC. Translation gives CSARTGPSSYEQYF.

This clonotype was picked up many times. The V gene is TRBV7-2, the J gene TRBJ2-7; a weak D match, TRBD1 (6 bases). Trimming removed 1 base from V and 6 bases from J, with 10 bases in between. Germline CDR1 SGHTA, CDR2 FQGNSA. The CDR3 covers 13 residues. The CDR3 bases are TGTGCCAGCAGCTTAGAGGGGGTCGGCGAGCAGTACTTC. Protein sequence: CASSLEGVGEQYF. Combining the CDR3 with reference TRBV7-2 and TRBJ2-7 gives the whole variable domain GAGVSQSPSNKVTEKGKDVELRCDPISGHTALYWYRQSLGQGLEFLIYFQGNSAPDKSGLPSDRFSAERTGGSVSTLTIQRTQQEDSAVYLCASSLEGVGEQYFGPGTRLTVT.

This clonotype was counted only a few times. J is TRBJ1-2 and V is TRBV4-1; weak D call: TRBD1 (5 bases). Germline V gene data show CDR1 as MGHRA and CDR2 as YSYEKL. This CDR3 comprises 16 residues. V lost 5 bases and J lost 0, with 16 bases in between. The CDR3 sequence: CASSNPQGGANYGYTF. The DNA of the CDR3 is TGCGCCAGCAGCAATCCTCAGGGTGGGGCTAACTATGGCTACACCTTC.

The chain employs TRBV7-2 and TRBJ1-2, with 9 positions matching TRBD1. Germline V gives CDR1 SGHTA, CDR2 FQGNSA. J was trimmed by 4 bases and V by 1 base; bases with no gene match: 13. The CDR3 has 18 residues. The CDR3 loop is CASSLGDRAVPGGYGYTF. The CDR3 nucleotides read TGTGCCAGCAGCTTAGGGGACAGGGCTGTCCCTGGTGGCTATGGCTACACCTTC.

This clonotype was seen only a few times. The chain has TRBV5-1 and TRBJ1-4; D perhaps matches TRBD1 (5 bases). V lost 5 bases and J 7 bases, leaving 24 bases between the germline ends. Germline CDR1 is SGHRS and CDR2 is YFSETQ. CDR3 length: 17 residues. This chain's CDR3 is CASRPGLLTLVGEKLFF. The CDR3, as DNA: TGCGCCAGCAGACCGGGACTACTCACATTAGTCGGTGAAAAACTGTTTTTT.